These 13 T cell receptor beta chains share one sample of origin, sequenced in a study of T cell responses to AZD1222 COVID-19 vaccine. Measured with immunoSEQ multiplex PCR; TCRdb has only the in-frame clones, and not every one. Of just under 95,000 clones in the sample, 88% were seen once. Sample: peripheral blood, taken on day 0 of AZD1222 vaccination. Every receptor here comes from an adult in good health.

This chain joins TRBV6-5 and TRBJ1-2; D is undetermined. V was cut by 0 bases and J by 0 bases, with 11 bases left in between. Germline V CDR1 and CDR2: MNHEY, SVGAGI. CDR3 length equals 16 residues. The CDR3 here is CASSYSIPGPNYGYTF. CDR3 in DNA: TGTGCCAGCAGTTACTCGATCCCCGGGCCTAACTATGGCTACACCTTC.

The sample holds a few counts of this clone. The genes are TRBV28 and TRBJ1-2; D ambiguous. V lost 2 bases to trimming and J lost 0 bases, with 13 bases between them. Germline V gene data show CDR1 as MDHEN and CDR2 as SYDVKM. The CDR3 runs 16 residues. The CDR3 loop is CASSLPDGQPNYGYTF. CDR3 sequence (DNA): TGTGCCAGCAGTTTACCCGACGGTCAACCTAACTATGGCTACACCTTC.

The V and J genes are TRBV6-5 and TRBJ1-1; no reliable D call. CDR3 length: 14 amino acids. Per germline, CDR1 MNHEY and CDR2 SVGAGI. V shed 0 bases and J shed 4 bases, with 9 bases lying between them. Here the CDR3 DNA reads TGTGCCAGCAGTTACTCGAGCGAACTCACTGAAGCTTTCTTT. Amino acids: CASSYSSELTEAFF.

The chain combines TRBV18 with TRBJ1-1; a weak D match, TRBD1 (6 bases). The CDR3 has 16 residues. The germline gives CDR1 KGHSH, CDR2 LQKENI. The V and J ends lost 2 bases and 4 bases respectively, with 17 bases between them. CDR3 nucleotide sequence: TGTGCCAGCTCACCATCGGCGACAGGAGTGGGCACTGAAGCTTTCTTT. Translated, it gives CASSPSATGVGTEAFF.

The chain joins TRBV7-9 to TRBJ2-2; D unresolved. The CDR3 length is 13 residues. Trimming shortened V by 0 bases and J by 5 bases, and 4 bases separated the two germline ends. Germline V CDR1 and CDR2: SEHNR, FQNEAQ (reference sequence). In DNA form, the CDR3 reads TGTGCCAGCAGCTTAGCAGGGACCGGGGAGCTGTTTTTT. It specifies CASSLAGTGELFF.

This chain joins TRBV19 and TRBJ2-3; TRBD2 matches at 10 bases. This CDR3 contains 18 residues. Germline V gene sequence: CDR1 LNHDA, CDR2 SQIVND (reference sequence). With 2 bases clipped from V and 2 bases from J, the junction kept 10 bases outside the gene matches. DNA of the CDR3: TGTGCCAGTAGTATAAATCCAGCGGGGGGGACTCCCACAGATACGCAGTATTTT. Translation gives CASSINPAGGTPTDTQYF.

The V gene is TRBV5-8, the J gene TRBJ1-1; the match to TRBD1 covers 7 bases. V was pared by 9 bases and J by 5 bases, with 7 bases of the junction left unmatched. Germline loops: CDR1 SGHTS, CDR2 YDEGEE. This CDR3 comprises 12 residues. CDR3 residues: CATNRGQTEAFF. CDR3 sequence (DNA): TGTGCCACCAACAGGGGTCAGACTGAAGCTTTCTTT.

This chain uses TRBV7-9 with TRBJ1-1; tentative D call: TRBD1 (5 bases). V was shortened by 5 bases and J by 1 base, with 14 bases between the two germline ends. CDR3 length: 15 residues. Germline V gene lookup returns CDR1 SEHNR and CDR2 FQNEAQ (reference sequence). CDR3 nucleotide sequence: TGTGCCAGCAGCCCTTGGGGGGAGCCGAACACTGAAGCTTTCTTT. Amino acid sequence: CASSPWGEPNTEAFF.

The CDR3 sequence: CAISGTSGGNSGANVLTF. As DNA, the CDR3 is TGTGCCATCAGTGGTACTAGCGGGGGCAACTCTGGGGCCAACGTCCTGACTTTC. The chain joins TRBV10-3 to TRBJ2-6; 11 bases align to TRBD2. This CDR3 has 18 amino acids. V trimming: 4 bases; J trimming: 0 bases; junction bases outside the gene matches: 5. Germline CDR1 is ENHRY and CDR2 is SYGVKD.

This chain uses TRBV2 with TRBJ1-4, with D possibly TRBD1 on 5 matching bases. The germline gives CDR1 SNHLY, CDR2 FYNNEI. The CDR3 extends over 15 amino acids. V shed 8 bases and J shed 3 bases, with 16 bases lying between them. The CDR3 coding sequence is TGTGCCAGCCTTTTAGACAGAAGGCCTAATGAAAAACTGTTTTTT. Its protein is CASLLDRRPNEKLFF.

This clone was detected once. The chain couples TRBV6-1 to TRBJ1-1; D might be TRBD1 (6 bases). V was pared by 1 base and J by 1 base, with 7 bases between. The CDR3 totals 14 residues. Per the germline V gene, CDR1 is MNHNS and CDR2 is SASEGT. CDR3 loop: CASSEGQANTEAFF. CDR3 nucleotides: TGTGCCAGCAGTGAAGGACAGGCGAACACTGAAGCTTTCTTT.

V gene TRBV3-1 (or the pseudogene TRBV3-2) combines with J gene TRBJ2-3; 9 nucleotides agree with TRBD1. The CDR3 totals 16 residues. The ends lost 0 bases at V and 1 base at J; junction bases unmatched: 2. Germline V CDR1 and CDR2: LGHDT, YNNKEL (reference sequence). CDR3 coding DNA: TGTGCCAGCAGCCAAGATAACAGGGGGCGCACAGATACGCAGTATTTT. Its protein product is CASSQDNRGRTDTQYF.

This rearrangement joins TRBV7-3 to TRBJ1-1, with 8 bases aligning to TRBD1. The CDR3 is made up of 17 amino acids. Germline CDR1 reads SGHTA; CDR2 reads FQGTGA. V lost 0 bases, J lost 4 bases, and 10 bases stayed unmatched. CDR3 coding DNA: TGTGCCAGCAGCTTAACCGCAGCGGGACAGGCGAGCACTGAAGCTTTCTTT. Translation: CASSLTAAGQASTEAFF.